Following are 2 T cell receptor beta chains from one sample sequenced in a study of T cell repertoires in cytomegalovirus infection. A single record per CDR3 protein comes from TCRdb applying MiXCR to the reads. The sample lists around 310,000 distinct CDR3 sequences, about 28% occurring once. These receptors have no known antigen. Source: cultured PBMCs, taken from culture after CMV antigen stimulation. Receptor source: a human donor in good health (CMV status not recorded). Some clones in this sample may be carry-over from other donors' samples.

This clonotype was counted a single time. The DNA for the CDR3 is TGTGCCAGTAGTACCACCCTGACTGGTGAAAAACTGTTTTTT. It encodes CASSTTLTGEKLFF. V gene TRBV19 combines with J gene TRBJ1-4; D is unclear. CDR1 LNHDA and CDR2 SQIVND come from the germline V gene (reference sequence). The CDR3 totals 14 residues. The V gene lost 4 bases and the J gene lost 7 bases, with 13 bases spanning the gap.

A few counts support this clonotype. The chain combines TRBV18 with TRBJ1-1; no firm D call. From germline, CDR1 is KGHSH and CDR2 LQKENI. This CDR3 region has 15 residues. V lost 0 bases, J lost 1 base, and 9 bases lay in between. As DNA, the CDR3 is TGTGCCAGCTCACCACCGATGAGGGAGAACACTGAAGCTTTCTTT. Translating gives CASSPPMRENTEAFF.